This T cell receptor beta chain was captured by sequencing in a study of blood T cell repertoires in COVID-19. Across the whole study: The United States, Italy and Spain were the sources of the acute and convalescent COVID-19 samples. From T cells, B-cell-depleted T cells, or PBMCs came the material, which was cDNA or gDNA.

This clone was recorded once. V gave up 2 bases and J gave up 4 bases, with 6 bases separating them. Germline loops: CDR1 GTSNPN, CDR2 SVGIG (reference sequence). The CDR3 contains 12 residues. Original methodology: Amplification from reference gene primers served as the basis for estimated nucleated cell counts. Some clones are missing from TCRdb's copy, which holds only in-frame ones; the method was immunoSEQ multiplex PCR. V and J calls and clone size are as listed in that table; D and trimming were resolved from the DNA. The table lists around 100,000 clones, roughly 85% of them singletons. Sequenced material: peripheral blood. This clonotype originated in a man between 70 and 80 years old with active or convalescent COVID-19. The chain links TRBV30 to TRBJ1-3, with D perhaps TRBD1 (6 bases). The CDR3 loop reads CAWSRGGNTIYF. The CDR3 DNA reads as TGTGCCTGGAGTAGGGGGGGAAACACCATATATTTT.